What follows are 10 T cell receptor beta chains derived from one specimen sequenced in a study of blood T cells in healthy people across ages. Together with a sample-barcoded 5' primer, a J-beta primer mix was included in a second PCR lasting about 6 to 11 cycles. TCRdb itself ran the 5' RACE reads through MiXCR, one entry per CDR3 protein. The data hold 550,000 to 750,000 distinct CDR3 sequences, with more than 20% observed a single time. The sequenced sample consisted of blood. These receptor sequences come from a man aged 65 to 79 in good health.

This clonotype was seen ten or more times. The V call is TRBV27, the J call TRBJ2-7; 12 nucleotides match TRBD2. CDR1 is MNHEY and CDR2 is SMNVEV in the germline V gene (reference sequence). CDR3 length: 13 amino acids. J was trimmed by 6 bases and V by 4 bases; bases with no gene match: 1. In DNA, the CDR3 is TGTGCCAGCAGTTCTAGCGGGAGGGGCGAGCAGTACTTC. It yields the protein CASSSSGRGEQYF.

This clonotype has at least ten counts. This chain links TRBV20-1 with TRBJ1-4; perhaps TRBD1 as D (5 bases). The germline V gene has CDR1 DFQATT and CDR2 SNEGSKA (reference sequence). This CDR3 spans 14 amino acids. With 1 base removed from V and 0 bases from J, the gap between germline ends came to 6 bases. The DNA of the CDR3 is TGCAGTGCTAGAGCGGGGGCAACTAATGAAAAACTGTTTTTT. It is translated as CSARAGATNEKLFF.

The chain carries TRBV7-3 and TRBJ1-6; D may be TRBD1 (6 bases). This CDR3 spans 14 amino acids. Germline V gives CDR1 SGHTA, CDR2 FQGTGA. With 5 bases removed from V and 8 bases from J, the gap between germline ends came to 13 bases. The CDR3 DNA sequence: TGTGCCAGCAGCGAGGGGACACTGGATTCACCCCTCCACTTT. It encodes CASSEGTLDSPLHF.

The chain is built from TRBV25-1 and TRBJ1-2; TRBD1 matches at 8 bases. The CDR3 has 13 amino acids. V was clipped by 5 bases and J by 6 bases; unmatched bases: 5. Germline values: CDR1 MGHDK, CDR2 SYGVNS. Written as DNA, the CDR3 is TGTGCCAGCAGTTCAGGGGGCGTTAATGGCTACACCTTC. It specifies CASSSGGVNGYTF.

This clonotype showed up just a few times. The chain is built from TRBV11-1 and TRBJ2-1; D unresolved. The CDR3 extends over 20 amino acids. Trimming took off 1 base at V and 0 bases at J, with 22 bases between the two ends. CDR1 is SGHAT and CDR2 is FQDESV in the germline V gene (reference sequence). The CDR3 DNA reads TGTGCCAGCAGCTTAGGAGCAGTCAGTGGCTCGTTGAGCTCCTACAATGAGCAGTTCTTC. Its translation: CASSLGAVSGSLSSYNEQFF.

The CDR3 region has the DNA TGTGCCAGCAGTGAAACAGCATTCTCTGGAAACACCATATATTTT. It encodes CASSETAFSGNTIYF. This chain uses TRBV6-1 with TRBJ1-3, with no clear D. Trimming took 2 bases from V and 0 from J, leaving 8 bases between them. Germline CDR1 MNHNS, CDR2 SASEGT. The CDR3 loop spans 15 amino acids.

This clonotype was counted only a few times. This sequence joins TRBV19 and TRBJ2-7, with 11 bases lining up with TRBD2. The CDR3 contains 14 residues. V was clipped by 7 bases and J by 5 bases; unmatched bases: 7. Germline V gene data show CDR1 as LNHDA and CDR2 as SQIVND (reference sequence). CDR3 coding DNA: TGTGCCAGTAAGCGTAGCGGGAGGGCCCACGAGCAGTACTTC. This sequence encodes CASKRSGRAHEQYF.

This clonotype showed up many times. The chain combines TRBV20-1 with TRBJ2-7; D is perhaps TRBD1 (6 bases). CDR3 size: 12 residues. Germline assignment: CDR1 DFQATT and CDR2 SNEGSKA (reference sequence). Trimming took 6 bases from V and 3 from J, leaving 12 bases between them. The CDR3, as DNA: TGCAGTGCCATGGACAGTTTCTACGAGCAGTACTTC. This sequence encodes CSAMDSFYEQYF.

This clonotype was counted a few times. The chain joins TRBV5-1 to TRBJ2-1; 8 bases fit TRBD2. Per the germline V gene, CDR1 is SGHRS and CDR2 is YFSETQ. The CDR3 loop spans 19 amino acids. V was clipped by 2 bases and J by 0 bases; unmatched bases: 13. CDR3 DNA: TGCGCCAGCAGCTTTCCGACTAGCGCTAACCAAAGCTCCTACAATGAGCAGTTCTTC. Translation gives CASSFPTSANQSSYNEQFF. The entire variable domain, with the rest obtained from reference TRBV5-1 and TRBJ2-1, is as follows: KAGVTQTPRYLIKTRGQQVTLSCSPISGHRSVSWYQQTPGQGLQFLFEYFSETQRNKGNFPGRFSGRQFSNSRSEMNVSTLELGDSALYLCASSFPTSANQSSYNEQFFGPGTRLTVL.

V gene TRBV28 combines with J gene TRBJ2-5; D remains ambiguous. The J call may be incorrect, as the DNA end agrees better with TRBJ2-7. The germline V gene encodes CDR1 MDHEN and CDR2 SYDVKM. This CDR3 has 12 amino acids. The CDR3 region is CASRKWTYEQYF. The CDR3 DNA sequence: TGTGCCAGCCGGAAATGGACCTACGAGCAGTACTTC.